This T cell receptor beta chain was documented in a study of shared clonotypes between healthy human individuals. Using immunoSEQ multiplex PCR, the repertoire was profiled, and TCRdb retains in-frame clones only, with some absent. The sample lists more than 2,000,000 clones; around 94% were seen once. CDR1 and CDR2 from the germline V gene are MGHDK and SYGVNS. Trimming cost V 5 bases and J 1 base, with 2 bases left between them. This CDR3 is built from 11 residues. This clone was seen just once. The origin of this receptor is a man younger than 30 in good health. The chain has TRBV25-1 and TRBJ2-5; D uncertain. Sequencing input: naive CD4+ T cells sorted from blood. Subset reported: CD45RA+ positively selected. CDR3 region: CASSPQETQYF. The CDR3 DNA reads as TGTGCCAGCAGTCCCCAAGAGACCCAGTACTTC.